This T cell receptor (beta chain) was recorded in a study of blood T cell repertoires in COVID-19. V was pared by 6 bases and J by 5 bases, with 9 bases of the junction left unmatched. The CDR3 extends over 15 amino acids. Germline CDR1 is MDHEN and CDR2 is SYDVKM. Clones were read by immunoSEQ multiplex PCR, and TCRdb kept only the in-frame ones, dropping some. The sample carries 95,000 to 100,000 clones, 84% recorded once. This chain uses TRBV28 with TRBJ2-3; 9 positions match TRBD1. The clonotype comes from a human donor in a cohort sampled during active COVID-19. The material sequenced was peripheral blood. Here the CDR3 DNA reads TGTGCCAGCAGCTCACAGGGGGCCAGGGTAGATACGCAGTATTTT. Residues: CASSSQGARVDTQYF. The full variable domain, its missing parts supplied by reference TRBV28 and TRBJ2-3, is DVKVTQSSRYLVKRTGEKVFLECVQDMDHENMFWYRQDPGLGLRLIYFSYDVKMKEKGDIPEGYSVSREKKERFSLILESASTNQTSMYLCASSSQGARVDTQYFGPGTRLTVL.